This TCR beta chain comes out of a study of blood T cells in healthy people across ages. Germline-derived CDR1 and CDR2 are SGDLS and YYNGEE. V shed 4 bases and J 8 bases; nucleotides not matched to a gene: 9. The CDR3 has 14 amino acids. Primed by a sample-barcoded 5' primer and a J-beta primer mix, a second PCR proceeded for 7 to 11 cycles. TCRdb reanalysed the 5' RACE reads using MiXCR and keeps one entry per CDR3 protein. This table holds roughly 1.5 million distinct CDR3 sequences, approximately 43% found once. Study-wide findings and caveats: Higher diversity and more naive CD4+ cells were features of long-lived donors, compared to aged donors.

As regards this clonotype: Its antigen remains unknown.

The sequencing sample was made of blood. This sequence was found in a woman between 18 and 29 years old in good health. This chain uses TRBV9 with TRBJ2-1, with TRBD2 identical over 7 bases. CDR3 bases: TGTGCCAGCAGCCCGGGGGGAGCGGTCGATGAGCAGTTCTTC. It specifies CASSPGGAVDEQFF.